The 32 T cell receptor beta chains given below trace back to one sample, sequenced in a study of T cell responses to AZD1222 COVID-19 vaccine. Using immunoSEQ multiplex PCR, the repertoire was profiled, and TCRdb retains in-frame clones only, with some absent. The repertoire holds tens of thousands of clones, with roughly 90% as singletons. The sample here was peripheral blood, taken on day 0 of AZD1222 vaccination. These TCRs come from an adult in good health.

The chain combines TRBV7-2 with TRBJ2-7; 9 nucleotides line up with TRBD2. Germline loops: CDR1 SGHTA, CDR2 FQGNSA. The V gene end was trimmed by 6 bases and the J gene end by 5 bases; junction bases not matched to a gene: 20. CDR3 length: 18 residues. The DNA of the CDR3 is TGTGCCAGCAGTCGTAATCTGGGCGGGAGGGTGACTTTCCACGAGCAGTACTTC. It encodes CASSRNLGGRVTFHEQYF.

The chain joins TRBV24-1 to TRBJ1-1, with unresolved D. The V gene's germline CDR1 is KGHDR and CDR2 SFDVKD. The CDR3 contains 14 residues. The V gene lost 3 bases and the J gene lost 4 bases, with 11 bases spanning the gap. CDR3 amino acids: CATSDLTSRTEAFF. CDR3 in DNA: TGTGCCACCAGTGATCTCACGTCTCGCACTGAAGCTTTCTTT.

The chain uses TRBV3-1 (or the pseudogene TRBV3-2) and TRBJ2-5; 11 positions agree with TRBD2. The germline gives CDR1 LGHDT, CDR2 YNNKEL (reference sequence). J gave up 1 base and V 8 bases, and 0 bases lay outside the gene matches. This CDR3 is built from 13 residues. This chain's CDR3 is CASLAGGQETQYF. The CDR3 DNA is TGTGCCAGCCTAGCGGGGGGCCAAGAGACCCAGTACTTC.

The rearrangement joins TRBV6-5 to TRBJ1-3; maybe TRBD1 (5 bases). V lost 10 bases and J lost 0, with 10 bases in between. In germline, CDR1 is MNHEY, CDR2 SVGAGI. The length of the CDR3 is 13 residues. CDR3 nucleotides: TGTGCCACCAGGGAGAGCTCTGGAAACACCATATATTTT. Protein: CATRESSGNTIYF.

The chain couples TRBV5-1 to TRBJ2-7; TRBD1 aligns across 7 bases. The CDR3 sequence is 16 residues long. Germline CDR1 is SGHRS and CDR2 is YFSETQ. Unmatched junction bases numbered 7, after V lost 1 base and J lost 0 bases. The CDR3 region is CASSLRPGGSSYEQYF. Written as DNA, the CDR3 is TGCGCCAGCAGCTTGAGGCCAGGGGGTAGCTCCTACGAGCAGTACTTC.

The chain links TRBV6-1 to TRBJ1-2; D is ambiguous. The CDR3 is 13 amino acids. With 2 bases removed from V and 8 bases from J, the gap between germline ends came to 12 bases. CDR1 is MNHNS, CDR2 SASEGT, per germline. The CDR3 DNA follows: TGTGCCAGCAGTGAACTTGGTACGTGGGGCTACACCTTC. Its protein product is CASSELGTWGYTF.

The chain couples TRBV4-1 to TRBJ1-2; D remains unclear. Trimming shortened V by 0 bases and J by 4 bases, and 12 bases separated the two germline ends. This CDR3 has 15 amino acids. CDR1 is MGHRA and CDR2 is YSYEKL in the germline V gene. Here the CDR3 reads CASSQDSGGAYGYTF. The CDR3 DNA reads TGCGCCAGCAGCCAAGATTCTGGCGGCGCCTATGGCTACACCTTC.

This chain connects TRBV7-9 to TRBJ2-7; 7 nucleotides line up with TRBD1. The germline V gene encodes CDR1 SEHNR and CDR2 FQNEAQ (reference sequence). The CDR3 is 14 residues long. Trimming cost V 3 bases and J 2 bases; bases outside gene matches: 4. Written as DNA, the CDR3 is TGTGCCAGCAGCTTCCGACAGGGACCCTACGAGCAGTACTTC. It yields the protein CASSFRQGPYEQYF.

The V gene is TRBV11-3, the J gene TRBJ2-3; a weak D match, TRBD2 (6 bases). CDR3 length: 15 residues. In germline, CDR1 is SGHNT, CDR2 YENEEA. V lost 1 base and J lost 2, with 10 bases in between. This CDR3 reads CASSLAGEDTDTQYF. The DNA of the CDR3 is TGTGCCAGCAGCTTAGCGGGAGAAGACACAGATACGCAGTATTTT.

This chain connects TRBV19 to TRBJ1-3; D is unresolved. Trimming took 6 bases from V and 7 from J, leaving 16 bases between them. Germline CDR1 LNHDA, CDR2 SQIVND (reference sequence). The CDR3 runs 14 residues. The CDR3 region has the DNA TGTGCCAGTAGAGAGGACCGGGGTTCCAACACCATATATTTT. Translation: CASREDRGSNTIYF.

The rearrangement uses TRBV7-2 and TRBJ2-2; no clear D. The V end was cut by 1 base, the J end by 2 bases, with 8 bases between. Germline values: CDR1 SGHTA, CDR2 FQGNSA. The CDR3 is made up of 15 amino acids. In DNA, the CDR3 is TGTGCCAGCAGCTTAGGGACGGAAAACACCGGGGAGCTGTTTTTT. Residues: CASSLGTENTGELFF. Complete variable domain (other parts from reference TRBV7-2 and TRBJ2-2): GAGVSQSPSNKVTEKGKDVELRCDPISGHTALYWYRQSLGQGLEFLIYFQGNSAPDKSGLPSDRFSAERTGGSVSTLTIQRTQQEDSAVYLCASSLGTENTGELFFGEGSRLTVL.

This sequence joins TRBV6-1 and TRBJ1-5, with D hard to call. There are 12 residues in the CDR3. Germline lookup yields CDR1 MNHNS and CDR2 SASEGT. Deletions cut 3 bases from V and 5 bases from J, with 5 bases between. The CDR3 DNA is TGTGCCAGCAGTGATGGGTATCAGCCCCAGCATTTT. Translated: CASSDGYQPQHF.

V usage is TRBV9 and J usage is TRBJ1-2; D gene uncertain. With 4 bases removed from V and 4 bases from J, the gap between germline ends came to 14 bases. The CDR3 consists of 14 residues. Germline CDR1 SGDLS, CDR2 YYNGEE. The CDR3 loop reads CASSTRFQTYGYTF. CDR3 DNA sequence: TGTGCCAGCAGCACCCGCTTTCAGACCTATGGCTACACCTTC.

The chain recombines TRBV2 with TRBJ2-1; no definite D call. This CDR3 spans 12 amino acids. In germline, CDR1 is SNHLY, CDR2 FYNNEI. The V and J ends lost 2 bases and 6 bases respectively, with 5 bases between them. The CDR3 DNA sequence: TGTGCCAGCAGTGAACCCGGCAATGAGCAGTTCTTC. This translates into CASSEPGNEQFF. The whole variable domain, remainder taken from reference TRBV2 and TRBJ2-1, is EPEVTQTPSHQVTQMGQEVILRCVPISNHLYFYWYRQILGQKVEFLVSFYNNEISEKSEIFDDQFSVERPDGSNFTLKIRSTKLEDSAMYFCASSEPGNEQFFGPGTRLTVL.

This chain connects TRBV5-1 to TRBJ2-1, with 8 bases lining up with TRBD2. This CDR3 has 16 amino acids. The germline CDR1 and CDR2 sequences are SGHRS and YFSETQ. Germline trimming cut 4 bases from V and 4 bases from J; bases unmatched to any gene: 10. The DNA for the CDR3 is TGCGCCAGCAGCCTTCTAGGGAGCGGGGGTTACAATGAGCAGTTCTTC. It is translated as CASSLLGSGGYNEQFF.

This chain joins TRBV7-8 and TRBJ1-5; D is possibly TRBD1 (6 bases). Germline assignment: CDR1 SGHVS and CDR2 FQNEAQ. The length of the CDR3 is 18 residues. V lost 1 base to trimming and J lost 0 bases, with 16 bases between them. DNA for the CDR3: TGTGCCAGCAGCTTAGAGGGGGGTGGCAGGGATAGCAATCAGCCCCAGCATTTT. Its protein product is CASSLEGGGRDSNQPQHF.

J is TRBJ1-6 and V is TRBV7-6, with 11 bases aligning to TRBD1. After removal of 1 base from V and 9 bases from J, the junction contained 2 bases not matched to a gene. Germline V gene data show CDR1 as SGHVS and CDR2 as FNYEAQ. The CDR3 extends over 15 amino acids. CDR3 sequence: CASSLGGQGGSPLHF. CDR3 bases: TGTGCCAGCAGCTTAGGGGGACAGGGGGGTTCACCCCTCCACTTT.

The chain has TRBV7-3 and TRBJ2-3, with 13 nucleotides matching TRBD2. Germline loops: CDR1 SGHTA, CDR2 FQGTGA. V shed 7 bases, J shed 7 bases, and the junction held 14 bases outside the gene matches. The CDR3 loop spans 17 amino acids. The CDR3 bases are TGTGCCAGCACCAAAACACTAGCGGGAGGGCTTGATTATACGCAGTATTTT. Amino acids: CASTKTLAGGLDYTQYF.

The V gene is TRBV7-2, the J gene TRBJ2-1, with 7 positions matching TRBD1. Germline-derived CDR1 and CDR2 are SGHTA and FQGNSA. The CDR3 runs 14 residues. V lost 0 bases and J lost 7; bases outside the gene matches: 3. The CDR3 DNA reads TGTGCCAGCAGCTTAGCCGGCAGGGGGAATGAGCAGTTCTTC. Translating it yields CASSLAGRGNEQFF.

V and J are TRBV4-1 and TRBJ2-7; 9 nucleotides match TRBD1. Germline CDR1 is MGHRA and CDR2 is YSYEKL. The CDR3 has 16 residues. The V segment lost 1 base and the J segment 2 bases; nucleotides outside the gene matches: 6. The CDR3 loop reads CASSQGGQGQPYEQYF. Here the CDR3 DNA reads TGCGCCAGCAGCCAAGGCGGACAGGGGCAGCCCTACGAGCAGTACTTC.

V gene TRBV30 combines with J gene TRBJ1-1; D might be TRBD1 (5 bases). The CDR3 sequence is 13 residues long. Trimming took off 1 base at V and 10 bases at J, with 16 bases between the two ends. Germline V gene lookup returns CDR1 GTSNPN and CDR2 SVGIG (reference sequence). CDR3 region: CAWSGQGSMRAFF. As DNA, the CDR3 is TGTGCCTGGAGTGGGCAGGGAAGCATGAGAGCTTTCTTT.

The CDR3 is CATSELRGEGSYNEQFF. The CDR3 DNA is TGTGCCACCAGTGAACTGCGGGGGGAAGGGTCGTACAATGAGCAGTTCTTC. The V call is TRBV24-1, the J call TRBJ2-1; 8 bases match TRBD2. Germline trimming cut 4 bases from V and 4 bases from J; bases unmatched to any gene: 11. Germline lookup yields CDR1 KGHDR and CDR2 SFDVKD. The CDR3 is 17 amino acids.

CDR3: CASSLIPGGSGEQYF. CDR3 DNA: TGCGCCAGCAGCTTGATCCCAGGGGGCTCGGGCGAGCAGTACTTC. The chain is built from TRBV5-1 and TRBJ2-7; 8 bases align to TRBD1. Trimming at V came to 1 base and at J to 6 bases, leaving 9 bases not matched to a gene. This CDR3 region has 15 residues. The germline CDR1 and CDR2 sequences are SGHRS and YFSETQ. Drawing the rest from reference TRBV5-1 and TRBJ2-7, the complete variable domain is KAGVTQTPRYLIKTRGQQVTLSCSPISGHRSVSWYQQTPGQGLQFLFEYFSETQRNKGNFPGRFSGRQFSNSRSEMNVSTLELGDSALYLCASSLIPGGSGEQYFGPGTRLTVT.

The V call is TRBV11-3, the J call TRBJ2-2; 8 nucleotides align to TRBD1. CDR1 is SGHNT and CDR2 is YENEEA in the germline V gene. Losses at the gene ends were 4 bases for V and 2 bases for J; bases not matched to a gene: 3. This CDR3 comprises 15 residues. CDR3 sequence (DNA): TGTGCCAGCAGCTGGACAGGGATAAACACCGGGGAGCTGTTTTTT. It translates to CASSWTGINTGELFF.

On this clone: At one boundary the junction diverges from the germline segment, which might be a read error. The rearrangement links TRBV6-6 to TRBJ1-5; maybe TRBD1 (6 bases). Looked up from germline, CDR1 is MNHNY and CDR2 is SVGAGI (reference sequence). The length of the CDR3 is 15 residues. In DNA, the CDR3 is TGTGCCAGCAGTAACTCAGGGACAAGCAATCAGCCCCAGCATTTT. Protein product: CASSNSGTSNQPQHF.

In its sample, this clone was seen once. The chain uses TRBV9 and TRBJ2-1; perhaps TRBD1 as D (5 bases). Germline CDR1 and CDR2: SGDLS and YYNGEE. The CDR3 has 16 amino acids. Trimming cost V 0 bases and J 4 bases, with 14 bases left between them. For the CDR3, the DNA is TGTGCCAGCAGCGTAGCCGGTAGGGGCGCGTACAATGAGCAGTTCTTC. As protein: CASSVAGRGAYNEQFF. The full variable domain, with the rest looked up from reference TRBV9 and TRBJ2-1, is DSGVTQTPKHLITATGQRVTLRCSPRSGDLSVYWYQQSLDQGLQFLIQYYNGEERAKGNILERFSAQQFPDLHSELNLSSLELGDSALYFCASSVAGRGAYNEQFFGPGTRLTVL.

This chain joins TRBV6-5 and TRBJ1-2, with 8 bases fitting TRBD1. CDR3 length: 13 residues. V lost 2 bases, J lost 7 bases, and 3 bases stayed unmatched. The germline CDR1 and CDR2 sequences are MNHEY and SVGAGI. The CDR3 here is CASSYDRGGGYTF. CDR3 DNA: TGTGCCAGCAGTTACGACAGGGGTGGTGGCTACACCTTC.

The rearrangement joins TRBV9 to TRBJ2-2, with TRBD2 matching 8 bases. CDR3 length: 18 residues. The trim removed 0 bases at V and 2 bases at J, leaving 9 bases unmatched. Looked up from germline, CDR1 is SGDLS and CDR2 is YYNGEE. The CDR3 sequence is CASSVVTAGGLNTGELFF. The CDR3 DNA sequence: TGTGCCAGCAGCGTAGTAACGGCGGGGGGATTAAACACCGGGGAGCTGTTTTTT. Based on the CDR3 plus reference TRBV9 and TRBJ2-2, the full variable domain is DSGVTQTPKHLITATGQRVTLRCSPRSGDLSVYWYQQSLDQGLQFLIQYYNGEERAKGNILERFSAQQFPDLHSELNLSSLELGDSALYFCASSVVTAGGLNTGELFFGEGSRLTVL.

This chain uses TRBV6-5 with TRBJ1-5; D not resolved. This CDR3 contains 13 residues. V dropped 5 bases and J dropped 1 base, with 6 bases sitting between them. Germline CDR1 and CDR2: MNHEY and SVGAGI. Here the CDR3 reads CASSPGSNQPQHF. DNA of the CDR3: TGTGCCAGCAGTCCTGGGAGCAATCAGCCCCAGCATTTT.

V usage is TRBV18 and J usage is TRBJ1-5, with D possibly TRBD1 on 6 matching bases. Germline V gene lookup returns CDR1 KGHSH and CDR2 LQKENI. This CDR3 spans 15 amino acids. V lost 5 bases and J lost 3, with 14 bases in between. The chain's CDR3 is CASSANQGPNQPQHF. The CDR3 coding sequence is TGTGCCAGCTCAGCCAATCAGGGGCCCAATCAGCCCCAGCATTTT.

The chain joins TRBV5-1 to TRBJ2-1, with 11 nucleotides matching TRBD1. With 5 bases clipped from V and 4 bases from J, the junction kept 5 bases outside the gene matches. Per germline, CDR1 SGHRS and CDR2 YFSETQ. The CDR3 spans 15 residues. The DNA for the CDR3 is TGCGCCAGCAGTTTTGGGACAGGGGGTTACAATGAGCAGTTCTTC. Its translation: CASSFGTGGYNEQFF. The full variable domain, its missing parts supplied by reference TRBV5-1 and TRBJ2-1, is KAGVTQTPRYLIKTRGQQVTLSCSPISGHRSVSWYQQTPGQGLQFLFEYFSETQRNKGNFPGRFSGRQFSNSRSEMNVSTLELGDSALYLCASSFGTGGYNEQFFGPGTRLTVL.

This chain uses TRBV6-5 with TRBJ2-1; TRBD1 might be the D (6 bases). V lost 6 bases and J lost 4, with 13 bases in between. The CDR3 totals 14 residues. Germline V gene sequence: CDR1 MNHEY, CDR2 SVGAGI. The CDR3 DNA follows: TGTGCCAGCAGCCCCGGACAGATTTACAATGAGCAGTTCTTC. The encoded protein is CASSPGQIYNEQFF.